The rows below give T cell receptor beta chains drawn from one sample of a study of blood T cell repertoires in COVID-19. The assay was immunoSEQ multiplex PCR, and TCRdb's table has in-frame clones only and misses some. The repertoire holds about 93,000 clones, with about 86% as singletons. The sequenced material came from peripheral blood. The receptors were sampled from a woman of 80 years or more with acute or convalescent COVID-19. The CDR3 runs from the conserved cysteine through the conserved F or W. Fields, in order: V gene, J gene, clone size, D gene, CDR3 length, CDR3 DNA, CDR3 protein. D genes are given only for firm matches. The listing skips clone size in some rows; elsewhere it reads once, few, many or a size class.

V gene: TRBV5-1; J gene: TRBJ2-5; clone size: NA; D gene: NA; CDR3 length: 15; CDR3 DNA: TGCGCCAGCAGCTTTGTGGACAGGAGGGGAGAGACCCAGTACTTC; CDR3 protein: CASSFVDRRGETQYF
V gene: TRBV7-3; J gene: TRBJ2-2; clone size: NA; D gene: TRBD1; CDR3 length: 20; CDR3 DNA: TGTGCCAGCAGCTTAACGCTGCTCTCGGACAGGGTCGCGAACACCGGGGAGCTGTTTTTT; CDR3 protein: CASSLTLLSDRVANTGELFF
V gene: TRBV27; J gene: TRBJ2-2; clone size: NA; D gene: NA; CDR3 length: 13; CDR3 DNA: TGTGCCAGCAGTTTAGGGAGCACCGGGGAGCTGTTTTTT; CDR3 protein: CASSLGSTGELFF
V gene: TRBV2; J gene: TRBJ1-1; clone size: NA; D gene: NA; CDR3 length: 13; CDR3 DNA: TGTGCCAGCAGTGAAAGGGGGAAGGCTGAAGCTTTCTTT; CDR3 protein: CASSERGKAEAFF
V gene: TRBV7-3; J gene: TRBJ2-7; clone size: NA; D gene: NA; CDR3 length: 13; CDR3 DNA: TGTGCCAGCAGCCGGGAGTCGGGTTACGAGCAGTACTTC; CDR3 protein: CASSRESGYEQYF
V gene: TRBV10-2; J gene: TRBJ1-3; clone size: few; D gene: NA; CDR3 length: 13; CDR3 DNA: TGCGCCAGCAGATCAGGGGTACGAAACACCATATATTTT; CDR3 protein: CASRSGVRNTIYF
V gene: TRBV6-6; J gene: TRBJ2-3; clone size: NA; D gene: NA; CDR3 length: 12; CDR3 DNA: TGTGCCAGCAGTTATAGCGGAGGTACGCAGTATTTT; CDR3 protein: CASSYSGGTQYF
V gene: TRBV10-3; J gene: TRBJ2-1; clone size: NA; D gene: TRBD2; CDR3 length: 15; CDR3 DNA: TGTGCCATCAGTGCTAGCGGGGGGGTGTACAATGAGCAGTTCTTC; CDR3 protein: CAISASGGVYNEQFF
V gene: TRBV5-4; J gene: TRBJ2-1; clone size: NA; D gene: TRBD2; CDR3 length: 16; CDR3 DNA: TGTGCCAGCAGCTCCACTATAGCGGGGGGAGGCAATGAGCAGTTCTTC; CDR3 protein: CASSSTIAGGGNEQFF
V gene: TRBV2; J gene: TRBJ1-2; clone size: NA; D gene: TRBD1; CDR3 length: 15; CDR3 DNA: TGTGCCAGCAGTGAGGGGACAGGGGGCAACTATGGCTACACCTTC; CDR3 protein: CASSEGTGGNYGYTF
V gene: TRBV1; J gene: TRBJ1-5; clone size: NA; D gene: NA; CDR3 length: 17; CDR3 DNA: TGCACCAGCAGCCAACCTTCCCCCGGGACAGGGGACCAGCCCCAGCATTTT; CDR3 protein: CTSSQPSPGTGDQPQHF
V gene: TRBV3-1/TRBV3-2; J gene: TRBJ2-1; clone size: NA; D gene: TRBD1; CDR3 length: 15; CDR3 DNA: TGTGCCAGCAGCCGCCGGGACAGGGGAAACAATGAGCAGTTCTTC; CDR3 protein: CASSRRDRGNNEQFF
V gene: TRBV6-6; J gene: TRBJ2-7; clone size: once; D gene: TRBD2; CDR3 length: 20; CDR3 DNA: TGTGCCAGCAGCTATACCGCTCTGTGGGCTAGCGGGGGTCTTGCCTACGAGCAGTACTTC; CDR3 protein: CASSYTALWASGGLAYEQYF
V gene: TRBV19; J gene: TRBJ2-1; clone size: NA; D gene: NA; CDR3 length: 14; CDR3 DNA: TGTGCCAGTAGTTTGGCGGGGATTTACAATGAGCAGTTCTTC; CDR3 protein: CASSLAGIYNEQFF
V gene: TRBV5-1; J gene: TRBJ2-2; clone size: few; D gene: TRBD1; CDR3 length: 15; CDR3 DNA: TGCGCCAGCAGCGCCGGGACAGGGGAAGGCGGGGAGCTGTTTTTT; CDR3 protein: CASSAGTGEGGELFF
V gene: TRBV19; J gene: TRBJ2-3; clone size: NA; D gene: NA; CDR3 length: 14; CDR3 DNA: TGTGCCAGTACGACGGGGAGGAGCACAGATACGCAGTATTTT; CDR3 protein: CASTTGRSTDTQYF
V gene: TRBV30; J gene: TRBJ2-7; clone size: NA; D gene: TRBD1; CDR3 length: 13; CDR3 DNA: TGTGCCTGGAGTGCGGACAGGGGGCACGAGCAGTACTTC; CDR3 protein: CAWSADRGHEQYF
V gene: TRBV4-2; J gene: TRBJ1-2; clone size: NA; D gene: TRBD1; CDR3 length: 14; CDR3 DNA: TGTGCCAGCAGCCAAGATGGGACAGACTATGGCTACACCTTC; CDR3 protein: CASSQDGTDYGYTF
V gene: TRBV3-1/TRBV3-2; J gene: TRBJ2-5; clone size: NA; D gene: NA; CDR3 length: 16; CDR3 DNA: TGTGCCAGCAGCCAAGGCCCGAGTGAGGGGGAAGCGACCCAGTACTTC; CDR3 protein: CASSQGPSEGEATQYF
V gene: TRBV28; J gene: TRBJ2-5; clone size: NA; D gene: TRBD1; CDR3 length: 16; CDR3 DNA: TGTGCCAGCAATACCCGAGGACAGGGGGGCCAAGAGACCCAGTACTTC; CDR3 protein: CASNTRGQGGQETQYF
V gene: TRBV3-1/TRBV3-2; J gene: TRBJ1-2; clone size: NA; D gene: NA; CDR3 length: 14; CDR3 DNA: TGTGCCAGCAGCCAAGATGGGCGGGTTTATGGCTACACCTTC; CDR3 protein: CASSQDGRVYGYTF
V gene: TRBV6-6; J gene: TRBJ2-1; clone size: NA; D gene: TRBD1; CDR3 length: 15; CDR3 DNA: TGTGCCAGCAGTTACTCGGGACAGCTATACAATGAGCAGTTCTTC; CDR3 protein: CASSYSGQLYNEQFF